This entry concerns a single T cell receptor beta chain. Its antigen remains undetermined. It has no much larger one-base neighbor in the sample; base qualities were not kept. CDR1 and CDR2 (GTSNPN, SVGIG) derive from the germline V gene (reference sequence). Including cysteine and phenylalanine, the CDR3 has 12 amino acids. CDR3 DNA is the only sequence kept; it has 36 bases, read in frame from the first base. V is shortened by 5 bases, J by 5 bases, and the region joining them spans 12 bases. This specimen belongs to a study of cytomegalovirus exposure and HLA in healthy donors (dated by TCRdb to about 2017). For the study in its entirety: An earlier analysis of some 600 of the donors reported under 300 Gb of sequence data and 117 million unique TCR beta sequences obtained from around 190 million T cells. An early release that covered fewer than 800 HLA-typed donors contained approximately 300 gigabases of sequencing data and tens of millions of unique TCR sequences. Among the 398 genotyped donors, around 81% belonged to the genetic ancestry cluster associated with self-reported Caucasian donors. The aim of the study was to test whether cataloging public T cell receptors could identify signatures of past pathogen exposure. Using immunosequencing, the study profiled T cell repertoires from about 650 subjects and related those repertoires to cytomegalovirus serostatus. Besides the first cohort of 666 subjects, a separate validation cohort made up of 120 different subjects was used. The study combined high-throughput TCR immunosequencing, statistical association of individual TCRs with disease status, and machine learning to predict cytomegalovirus infection status. A later analysis re-examined previously published TCR beta repertoires from hundreds of donors and added high-resolution HLA genotyping to investigate patterns of TCR occurrence. In the later analysis, no new phenotypic data were used to find candidate immune exposures; instead, reliance was placed on TCR beta sequences and their occurrence across donors. An earlier analysis of 587 of the donors used high-throughput TCR beta sequencing to judge whether each TCR beta V gene segment behaved as functional or pseudogenic. Alongside the repertoire data, information on donor age, sex, ethnicity and CMV serostatus was compiled. Genome-wide SNP genotypes for about 55% of the 666 donors were used in a later genetic analysis, which treated that subset as a discovery cohort. Every repertoire in the discovery cohort had been generated on one and the same sequencing platform. HLA typing covered class I and class II loci at four-digit resolution. Typing coverage varied by locus: about 629-630 donors for A, B, C, DRB1 and DQB1; around 560 for DQA1; about 600 for DPA1; around 450 for DPB1. Because of strong linkage in the cohort, five DR-DQ haplotypes were treated as single units for association and clustering. Among 300 to 500 genotyped donors of the cohort, an average of about 240,000 unique TCR beta nucleotide sequences was sequenced per donor, of which approximately 19% were non-productive.

The cohort consisted of some 730 healthy bone marrow donors. Cohort members were all nominally healthy when sampled, although unrecorded immune exposures were likely present. The donor was CMV seronegative and was included in the group of around 320 seronegative cohort members. Every donor gave a peripheral blood sample, and the peripheral blood mononuclear cells from that sample were used for TCR beta sequencing. The Qiagen DNeasy Blood Extraction Kit was used to extract genomic DNA from the blood cell samples. Library preparation employed the immunoSEQ multiplex PCR assay. For the multiplex PCR, a mixture combining 60 forward primers for TCR Vbeta segments and 13 reverse primers for TCR Jbeta segments was used. The CDR3 region of rearranged TCR beta genes was amplified from genomic DNA with a multiplex PCR assay. On the Illumina HiSeq System, the amplified TCR beta libraries were sequenced as 87-base-pair reads. Per the source publication's procedure: In a later analysis, roughly 80 million unique TCR beta chains were counted across the roughly 670 repertoires, and approximately 11 million of these chains were shared by at least two donors. Raw reads were error-corrected and collapsed into unique sequences by a nearest-neighbor algorithm in which closely related sequences were merged to remove PCR and sequencing errors. To assign V, D and J gene segments, CDR3 sequences were aligned to IMGT reference sequences. For a sequence to be retained, at least a six-nucleotide match to both a V gene segment and a J gene segment was required. A rearrangement was called productive if the CDR3 had no stop codons and remained in frame with V and J, and every other rearrangement was called non-productive. Following IMGT convention, CDR3 was defined as the stretch from the second conserved V-encoded cysteine to the conserved J-encoded phenylalanine. The earlier analysis of 500 to 750 of the donors excluded any sequence lacking an unambiguous match to a single V gene segment. In an earlier analysis of 450 to 750 of the donors, a V segment was called functional when productive rearrangements were above 56.7%, and segregating when the standard deviation between donors exceeded 5%. A statistical classification framework was built to diagnose cytomegalovirus status from the catalog of TCR beta chain sequences. V and J gene assignment, in a later analysis, came from comparing TCR nucleotide sequences with IMGT/GENE-DB human TR gene sequences. In a later analysis, CDR3 sequences and most-parsimonious VDJ recombination scenarios were assigned using the TCRdist pipeline. In a later analysis, each TCR beta chain was defined by its CDR3 amino acid sequence together with its V-gene family, and reads without a unique V-gene family were excluded. A later analysis removed 500 to 600 highly shared, low-generation-probability nucleotide sequences to deal with suspected cross-contamination and a sequencing artifact. For each public chain, a later analysis derived a clonal expansion index from normalized ranks of inferred template counts within each repertoire. A later analysis computed generation probabilities with a VDJ recombination model fitted to out-of-frame rearrangements, and checked the results against IGoR. A later analysis scored TCR-TCR, TCR-HLA and TCR-CMV co-occurrence with hypergeometric tests, applying a repertoire-size bias correction to TCR pairs. To estimate false discovery rates, a later analysis permuted the HLA or CMV assignments 20 times. In a later analysis, co-occurring TCRs were grouped with DBSCAN, and TCRdist sequence similarity was added when clustering was performed within HLA-allele-positive subsets. Repertoires with fewer than 30,000 or more than 120,000 public chains were left out of co-occurrence clustering, as were about 5 repertoires with anomalous nucleotide sharing. Imported from immuneACCESS, the table was reduced by TCRdb to in-frame sequences with V and J called. These copies leave out some clones; in studies compared against another copy, an unresolved V gene accounts for under half, and the cause of the remainder is not known. The V and J calls and clone size come from that table; D and trimming were worked out from the DNA. The sample yields around 150,000 clones; roughly four fifths were counted once. In total, the top ten clones hold roughly 3.5% of the sample.

The study at large found these results: A total of 150 to 200 TCR beta chains were listed by the study as associated with cytomegalovirus. A later analysis reported that several top co-occurrence clusters appeared linked to parvovirus B19, influenza, CMV and Epstein-Barr virus. A later genetic analysis reported fewer N-insertions in productive TCRs among donors in an Asian-associated ancestry cluster than the approximately 700-donor mean. HLA typing was unavailable for some donors at each locus, so association tests used only the typed subset. Across donors, most TCR sequences were observed very rarely, whereas some public TCRs were present in many individuals. An earlier analysis of around 540 of the donors showed that most TCR beta V segments appeared in productive rearrangements either about 87% or about 30% of the time, which broadly matched IMGT annotations. In a later analysis, HLA-associated TCR beta chains were found to be more clonally expanded and to have lower generation probabilities than equally common non-associated chains. Sequencing depth was assumed to be roughly uniform across donors in the presence/absence analyses, though that assumption may not hold. A further reported finding was that TCR beta sequences accurately predicted the HLA-A and HLA-B alleles for most subjects in the first cohort. Assigning TCR associations to individual alleles was difficult when HLA alleles, especially DR and DQ, strongly co-occurred. According to a later analysis, TCR association rates differed among HLA loci, with DRB1 alleles showing the most associated TCRs and HLA-C alleles showing the fewest. Correlated functional status among segregating V segments might reflect linkage disequilibrium, but an unknown experimental factor could not be ruled out. The only immune exposure information available for the cohort was CMV serostatus. The 87-base-pair reads could not distinguish some IMGT-functional V segments, including TRBV6-2 and TRBV6-3, so those segments were excluded. Only TCR beta chains were sequenced in this cohort, and the absence of alpha or paired-chain data limited detectable features. An association between a missense DCLRE1C variant and V-gene and J-gene trimming of TCR beta chains was found in a later genetic analysis and replicated in an independent cohort. According to a later analysis, most CMV-associated TCR beta chains appeared to be HLA-restricted, and the HLA associations seemed to be driven largely by CMV exposure. Three of the identified cytomegalovirus-associated TCR beta chains were confirmed in vitro to be specific for cytomegalovirus antigens. The authors suggested that the approach could potentially be generalized to other disease states and immunological phenotypes. Because counts were too low, roughly 18 rarely observed V segments, including chromosome 9 orphons, were left out of the earlier analysis of several hundred of the donors. A cluster of highly shared sequence variants was judged likely to represent a technical artifact of the sequencing pipeline. The classifier was reported to diagnose cytomegalovirus status with high specificity and sensitivity in both the original and validation cohorts. At a false discovery rate of 0.05, a later analysis linked 15,000 to 20,000 TCR beta sequences to specific HLA alleles.

Material: PBMCs. This chain joins TRBV30 to TRBJ1-1, and TRBD1 may be the D gene, going by 5 matching bases. The receptor was derived from a male donor in good health and CMV-seronegative. CDR3 reads: CAWRRGGTEAFF. The nucleotide sequence is TGTGCCTGGCGGCGGGGGGGGACTGAAGCTTTCTTT.